These 20 T cell receptor beta chains came from one sample sequenced in a study of cytomegalovirus exposure and HLA in healthy donors. Both 60 Vbeta primers and 13 Jbeta primers went into the PCR. Assay: immunoSEQ multiplex PCR; the TCRdb copy retains only in-frame clones and omits some. Of about 120,000 clones listed, 82% are singletons. Sample: PBMCs. The receptors were gathered from a male donor in good health and CMV-seropositive.

V gene TRBV5-4 combines with J gene TRBJ2-1, with D hard to call. V was trimmed by 0 bases and J by 4 bases, leaving 11 bases between them. The CDR3 has 15 residues. CDR1 is SGHNT, CDR2 YYREEE, per germline (reference sequence). CDR3 protein: CASSLGGEVYNEQFF. The CDR3 DNA sequence: TGTGCCAGCAGCTTGGGAGGAGAGGTTTACAATGAGCAGTTCTTC.

The CDR3 is CASSSQTGVGELFF. Here the CDR3 DNA reads TGTGCCAGCAGCTCCCAAACAGGGGTCGGGGAGCTGTTTTTT. This chain uses TRBV13 with TRBJ2-2; the match to TRBD1 covers 7 bases. CDR1 and CDR2 (germline): PRHDT, FYEKMQ (reference sequence). The J segment lost 7 bases and the V segment lost 4 bases, leaving 6 bases of the junction unmatched. The CDR3 has 14 residues.

The chain combines TRBV6-5 with TRBJ2-3; a weak D match, TRBD1 (6 bases). The germline CDR1 and CDR2 sequences are MNHEY and SVGAGI. The CDR3 spans 13 residues. The ends were cut back, 6 bases at V and 5 bases at J, with 12 bases in the middle. The CDR3 reads CASSDRSKDTQYF. CDR3 coding DNA: TGTGCCAGCAGCGACAGGTCGAAAGATACGCAGTATTTT.

This clone showed up just once. The CDR3 reads CASSITGADTEAFF. The CDR3 DNA sequence: TGTGCCAGCTCCATTACAGGGGCTGACACTGAAGCTTTCTTT. V gene TRBV18 combines with J gene TRBJ1-1, with 7 bases matching TRBD1. Trimming cost V 6 bases and J 3 bases; bases outside gene matches: 7. The germline CDR1 and CDR2 sequences are KGHSH and LQKENI. The CDR3 is made up of 14 amino acids.

The CDR3 DNA sequence: TGTGCCTGGAGCGGGGGGTACCATGAGCAGTTCTTC. Translation gives CAWSGGYHEQFF. This sequence joins TRBV30 and TRBJ2-1; 7 positions match TRBD2. Germline CDR1 and CDR2: GTSNPN and SVGIG (reference sequence). CDR3 size: 12 residues. Trimming at V came to 3 bases and at J to 8 bases, leaving 4 bases not matched to a gene.

V usage is TRBV9 and J usage is TRBJ2-1; maybe TRBD2 (5 bases). V shed 4 bases and J shed 6 bases, with 8 bases lying between them. The CDR3 spans 12 residues. Germline CDR1 and CDR2: SGDLS and YYNGEE. CDR3 in amino acids: CASSLGSNEQFF. CDR3 in DNA: TGTGCCAGCAGCCTAGGGAGCAATGAGCAGTTCTTC.

The CDR3 region is CASSSWGGRDNEQFF. CDR3 bases: TGTGCCAGCAGCTCCTGGGGCGGGAGGGATAATGAGCAGTTCTTC. This chain connects TRBV5-6 to TRBJ2-1, with 9 bases lining up with TRBD2. This CDR3 has 15 amino acids. Trimming removed 3 bases from V and 7 bases from J; junction bases left unmatched: 8. CDR1 and CDR2 from the germline V gene are SGHDT and YYEEEE.

This sequence joins TRBV29-1 and TRBJ2-4; D perhaps matches TRBD2 (6 bases). The CDR3 extends over 17 amino acids. The V end was cut by 4 bases, the J end by 0 bases, with 19 bases between. The germline V gene has CDR1 SQVTM and CDR2 ANQGSEA. The CDR3 is CSVGDFRVGLAKNIQYF. The CDR3 bases are TGCAGCGTTGGGGACTTCAGGGTAGGGCTAGCCAAAAACATTCAGTACTTC.

The V call is TRBV7-8, the J call TRBJ2-2, with D hard to call. From germline, CDR1 is SGHVS and CDR2 FQNEAQ. Trimming stripped 5 bases from V and 1 base from J, with 14 bases between. The CDR3 has 16 amino acids. CDR3 nucleotides: TGTGCCAGCAGCCTATCATTGGCGGAGAACACCGGGGAGCTGTTTTTT. This translates into CASSLSLAENTGELFF.

The chain links TRBV2 to TRBJ2-7, with TRBD2 identical over 10 bases. The CDR3 length is 16 residues. Germline lookup yields CDR1 SNHLY and CDR2 FYNNEI. V gave up 2 bases and J gave up 1 base; unmatched junction bases: 5. CDR3 nucleotides: TGTGCCAGCAGTGAACCTCTAGCGGGAGTTTCCTACGAGCAGTACTTC. Translation gives CASSEPLAGVSYEQYF.

The CDR3 DNA is TGTGCCAGCAGCTTAGCCGGGACTAGCTCCTACAATGAGCAGTTCTTC. This encodes CASSLAGTSSYNEQFF. V gene TRBV11-2 combines with J gene TRBJ2-1, with 8 bases aligning to TRBD2. Losses at the gene ends were 1 base for V and 0 bases for J; bases not matched to a gene: 2. CDR1 is SGHAT and CDR2 is FQNNGV in the germline V gene. CDR3 length equals 16 residues.

The V gene is TRBV11-2, the J gene TRBJ1-1; TRBD1 is a possible D gene (5 bases). CDR1 and CDR2 from the germline V gene are SGHAT and FQNNGV. This CDR3 spans 15 amino acids. Trimming shortened V by 4 bases and J by 5 bases, and 17 bases separated the two germline ends. CDR3 sequence reads: CASSSETWEGTEAFF. For the CDR3, the DNA is TGTGCCAGCAGCTCCGAGACATGGGAGGGGACTGAAGCTTTCTTT.

The V gene is TRBV19, the J gene TRBJ2-2; D is possibly TRBD2 (5 bases). Germline V gives CDR1 LNHDA, CDR2 SQIVND (reference sequence). The CDR3 length is 13 residues. The V end lost 6 bases, the J end lost 5 bases, and 10 bases lay between the germline ends. CDR3 amino acids: CASSPRTTGELFF. Written as DNA, the CDR3 is TGTGCCAGTAGCCCCCGGACTACCGGGGAGCTGTTTTTT.

As regards this clone: Its ends do not fully match the called genes, so a read error is possible. CDR3 coding DNA: TGTGCCAGCTGCCCCGGTGCTGGCTCTGGGGCCAACGGCCTGACTTTC. Translating gives CASCPGAGSGANGLTF. This chain joins TRBV9 and TRBJ2-6; TRBD1 might be the D (5 bases). Germline assignment: CDR1 SGDLS and CDR2 YYNGEE. The length of the CDR3 is 16 residues.

This chain joins TRBV21-1 and TRBJ2-7; the table's TRBD2 call for D was not verified on the DNA. TRBV21-1 is assigned pseudogene status. The CDR3 extends over 15 amino acids. CDR3 protein: CASIPRGGVPNEQYF. In DNA form, the CDR3 reads TGTGCCAGCATCCCCCGGGGAGGTGTCCCCAACGAGCAGTACTTC.

This clone has just a few counts. CDR3 sequence: CASRQGMNTEAFF. In nucleotides, the CDR3 is TGTGCCAGCAGGCAGGGGATGAACACTGAAGCTTTCTTT. The gene calls are TRBV6-1 and TRBJ1-1, with TRBD1 as a possible D gene (6 bases). V dropped 6 bases and J dropped 0 bases, with 8 bases sitting between them. CDR1 is MNHNS and CDR2 is SASEGT in the germline V gene. This CDR3 comprises 13 residues.

This chain joins TRBV7-2 and TRBJ2-7, with D perhaps TRBD2 (5 bases). From germline, CDR1 is SGHTA and CDR2 FQGNSA. The ends were cut back, 5 bases at V and 5 bases at J, with 16 bases in the middle. The CDR3 is 14 residues long. CDR3 sequence: CASSPHGVLNEQYF. The CDR3 DNA reads TGTGCCAGCAGCCCCCACGGGGTCCTGAACGAGCAGTACTTC. The full variable domain, its missing parts supplied by reference TRBV7-2 and TRBJ2-7, is GAGVSQSPSNKVTEKGKDVELRCDPISGHTALYWYRQSLGQGLEFLIYFQGNSAPDKSGLPSDRFSAERTGGSVSTLTIQRTQQEDSAVYLCASSPHGVLNEQYFGPGTRLTVT.

The chain joins TRBV7-6 to TRBJ1-5; the match to TRBD1 covers 9 bases. The CDR3 has 14 residues. Losses at the gene ends were 1 base for V and 7 bases for J; bases not matched to a gene: 2. Germline V CDR1 and CDR2: SGHVS, FNYEAQ. The CDR3: CASSLEGQGQPQHF. CDR3 DNA sequence: TGTGCCAGCAGCTTAGAAGGACAGGGGCAGCCCCAGCATTTT.

The rearrangement joins TRBV11-2 to TRBJ2-5; weak D call: TRBD1 (5 bases). The CDR3 totals 12 residues. CDR1 is SGHAT and CDR2 is FQNNGV in the germline V gene. The ends were cut back, 8 bases at V and 5 bases at J, with 12 bases in the middle. Here the CDR3 reads CASAVGLETQYF. In DNA, the CDR3 is TGTGCCAGCGCTGTGGGGCTGGAGACCCAGTACTTC.

CDR3 in DNA: TGCAGCGTTGGGGGGGGGTACCTCCGGGGAGAGACCCAGTACTTC. Its protein is CSVGGGYLRGETQYF. The rearrangement uses TRBV29-1 and TRBJ2-5; 7 nucleotides match TRBD2. The length of the CDR3 is 15 residues. Germline lookup yields CDR1 SQVTM and CDR2 ANQGSEA. With V trimmed by 4 bases and J by 4 bases, 12 bases remained unmatched.